What follows are 10 T cell receptor beta chains derived from one specimen sequenced in a study of patients and donors after allogeneic stem cell transplantation. A single record per CDR3 protein comes from TCRdb applying MiXCR to the RT-PCR reads. Of about 8,300 distinct CDR3 sequences in the sample, around 10% were seen once. The specimen sequenced was blood, either unsorted or a sorted T cell fraction (not recorded which). The source of these receptors is a human donor who was either an allogeneic HSCT recipient or a stem cell or donor lymphocyte infusion donor (not recorded which). It is not recorded whose cells these are; they may come from a transplant donor.

Only a few counts were recorded for this clonotype. This chain uses TRBV25-1 with TRBJ2-5, with a possible D match to TRBD1 (7 bases). Trimming took off 6 bases at V and 0 bases at J, with 20 bases between the two ends. Germline CDR1 reads MGHDK; CDR2 reads SYGVNS. This CDR3 spans 17 amino acids. CDR3 in amino acids: CASRRASAGGHQETQYF. CDR3 sequence (DNA): TGTGCCAGCAGAAGGGCTTCGGCAGGGGGGCACCAAGAGACCCAGTACTTC.

This clonotype was seen a handful of times. The chain carries TRBV3-1 and TRBJ1-4; 8 bases match TRBD1. CDR3 size: 15 residues. The germline CDR1 and CDR2 sequences are LGHDT and YNNKEL (reference sequence). V gave up 6 bases and J gave up 6 bases; unmatched junction bases: 9. The CDR3, as DNA: TGTGCCAGCAGTCAGGCAGGGGGCCTACATGAAAAACTGTTTTTT. As protein: CASSQAGGLHEKLFF.

This chain joins TRBV7-9 and TRBJ2-1; 7 bases map to TRBD2. The CDR3 totals 16 residues. Trimming took 1 base from V and 3 from J; bases not matched to a gene: 6. Germline CDR1 SEHNR, CDR2 FQNEAQ (reference sequence). In DNA, the CDR3 is TGTGCCAGCAGCTTAGTGAGCGGGGCCCTCTACAATGAGCAGTTCTTC. Translated: CASSLVSGALYNEQFF.

The DNA for the CDR3 is TGTGCCAGCAGCTTTCAGGGTGGGACTGAAGCTTTCTTT. It is translated as CASSFQGGTEAFF. The rearrangement joins TRBV5-5 to TRBJ1-1; D might be TRBD1 (5 bases). The CDR3 is 13 amino acids. V was cut by 2 bases and J by 5 bases, with 10 bases left in between. Germline V gene data show CDR1 as SGHKS and CDR2 as YYEKEE (reference sequence). Together with reference TRBV5-5 and TRBJ1-1, the CDR3 gives the full variable domain: DAGVTQSPTHLIKTRGQQVTLRCSPISGHKSVSWYQQVLGQGPQFIFQYYEKEERGRGNFPDRFSARQFPNYSSELNVNALLLGDSALYLCASSFQGGTEAFFGQGTRLTVV.

This clonotype was detected a few times. The chain links TRBV6-2 or TRBV6-3 to TRBJ1-6, with 10 bases aligning to TRBD1. The CDR3 runs 15 residues. Germline V gene data show CDR1 as MNHEY and CDR2 as SVGEGT. Losses at the gene ends were 6 bases for V and 12 bases for J; bases not matched to a gene: 11. Here the CDR3 DNA reads TGTGCCAGCAGGCCCTTCGGGACAGGGGATGGACCCCTCCACTTT. Protein product: CASRPFGTGDGPLHF.

In its sample, this clonotype was seen many times. The chain recombines TRBV6-5 with TRBJ1-3; possible D gene TRBD1, 6 bases. Looked up from germline, CDR1 is MNHEY and CDR2 is SVGAGI. The germline V and J ends were trimmed by 5 bases and 4 bases, with 12 bases remaining between them. There are 14 residues in the CDR3. This chain's CDR3 is CASSEQGQGNTIYF. The CDR3 bases are TGTGCCAGCAGTGAGCAGGGGCAGGGAAACACCATATATTTT.

The genes are TRBV27 and TRBJ1-3; D uncertain. The CDR3 is 14 amino acids. Germline lookup yields CDR1 MNHEY and CDR2 SMNVEV (reference sequence). The germline V and J ends were trimmed by 6 bases and 0 bases, with 9 bases remaining between them. The CDR3 DNA reads as TGTGCCAGCAGGTCACCCAGCTCTGGAAACACCATATATTTT. It is translated as CASRSPSSGNTIYF.

The chain has TRBV11-2 and TRBJ2-6, with 8 bases aligning to TRBD1. Unmatched junction bases numbered 6, after V lost 1 base and J lost 1 base. This CDR3 has 18 residues. Germline loops: CDR1 SGHAT, CDR2 FQNNGV. CDR3 residues: CASSLGTGKGSGANVLTF. The CDR3 DNA reads as TGTGCCAGCAGCTTAGGGACAGGGAAAGGATCTGGGGCCAACGTCCTGACTTTC. The variable domain in full, with the rest retrieved from reference TRBV11-2 and TRBJ2-6, is EAGVAQSPRYKIIEKRQSVAFWCNPISGHATLYWYQQILGQGPKLLIQFQNNGVVDDSQLPKDRFSAERLKGVDSTLKIQPAKLEDSAVYLCASSLGTGKGSGANVLTFGAGSRLTVL.

This clonotype was seen repeatedly, ten times or more. As DNA, the CDR3 is TGTGCCAGCAGCTTCGGCTTGGACGGGATTAATGAAAAACTGTTTTTT. Its protein is CASSFGLDGINEKLFF. This chain connects TRBV5-6 to TRBJ1-4; D gene unclear. The CDR3 contains 16 residues. Looked up from germline, CDR1 is SGHDT and CDR2 is YYEEEE. Between the trimmed V and J ends, which lost 2 bases and 4 bases, there was a span of 15 bases. The whole variable domain, remainder taken from reference TRBV5-6 and TRBJ1-4, is DAGVTQSPTHLIKTRGQQVTLRCSPKSGHDTVSWYQQALGQGPQFIFQYYEEEERQRGNFPDRFSGHQFPNYSSELNVNALLLGDSALYLCASSFGLDGINEKLFFGSGTQLSVL.

This clonotype showed up just a few times. The rearrangement joins TRBV20-1 to TRBJ1-1; D is unclear. V shed 3 bases and J shed 5 bases, with 16 bases lying between them. The CDR3 runs to 14 residues. The germline V gene has CDR1 DFQATT and CDR2 SNEGSKA (reference sequence). CDR3 amino acids: CSASSTPPVTEAFF. For the CDR3, the DNA is TGCAGTGCTAGCTCCACTCCACCTGTGACTGAAGCTTTCTTT.